The 32 T cell receptor beta chains reported below all come from one sample, sequenced in a study of blood T cell repertoires in COVID-19. The data were produced by immunoSEQ multiplex PCR, yet TCRdb's version contains in-frame clones alone and is incomplete. The data contain roughly 150,000 clones, about 80% of them singletons. Sequences were obtained from peripheral blood. The receptors were sampled from a human donor in a cohort sampled during active COVID-19.

This clone was observed a few times. J is TRBJ1-6 and V is TRBV6-1, with D perhaps TRBD1 (5 bases). Deletions cut 1 base from V and 6 bases from J, with 7 bases between. There are 14 residues in the CDR3. Germline assignment: CDR1 MNHNS and CDR2 SASEGT. For the CDR3, the DNA is TGTGCCAGCAGTGAAGGACAGACTAATTCACCCCTCCACTTT. Protein sequence: CASSEGQTNSPLHF.

The chain uses TRBV5-4 and TRBJ1-2; D might be TRBD1 (6 bases). Germline CDR1 and CDR2: SGHNT and YYREEE (reference sequence). Trimming stripped 4 bases from V and 2 bases from J, with 12 bases between. The CDR3 is 14 amino acids. The CDR3 loop reads CASSPSTGNYGYTF. In nucleotides, the CDR3 is TGTGCCAGCAGCCCCTCCACAGGGAACTATGGCTACACCTTC. Looking up the rest from reference TRBV5-4 and TRBJ1-2 gives the full variable domain: ETGVTQSPTHLIKTRGQQVTLRCSSQSGHNTVSWYQQALGQGPQFIFQYYREEENGRGNFPPRFSGLQFPNYSSELNVNALELDDSALYLCASSPSTGNYGYTFGSGTRLTVV.

This clone has a single count. The chain combines TRBV7-2 with TRBJ1-4; TRBD1 agrees at 7 bases. The germline CDR1 and CDR2 sequences are SGHTA and FQGNSA. This CDR3 has 16 amino acids. V shed 1 base, J shed 8 bases, and the junction held 10 bases outside the gene matches. The CDR3 nucleotides read TGTGCCAGCAGCTTAGGGGTGACAGGGAGGTCGGAAAAACTGTTTTTT. Translated, it gives CASSLGVTGRSEKLFF. Full variable domain (missing parts from reference TRBV7-2 and TRBJ1-4): GAGVSQSPSNKVTEKGKDVELRCDPISGHTALYWYRQSLGQGLEFLIYFQGNSAPDKSGLPSDRFSAERTGGSVSTLTIQRTQQEDSAVYLCASSLGVTGRSEKLFFGSGTQLSVL.

This clone was seen a handful of times. This rearrangement joins TRBV6-2 or TRBV6-3 to TRBJ2-1, with TRBD2 matching over 10 bases. Germline V gives CDR1 MNHEY, CDR2 SVGEGT. CDR3 length equals 15 residues. V shed 6 bases, J shed 5 bases, and the junction held 7 bases outside the gene matches. DNA for the CDR3: TGTGCCAGCAGCCGCGGACTAGCGGACAACAATGAGCAGTTCTTC. Protein product: CASSRGLADNNEQFF.

The gene calls are TRBV9 and TRBJ2-2, with TRBD2 matching 8 bases. The CDR3 consists of 14 residues. Trimming took 7 bases from V and 0 from J; bases not matched to a gene: 2. CDR1 is SGDLS and CDR2 is YYNGEE in the germline V gene. In DNA form, the CDR3 reads TGTGCCAGCGCGGGGGGTGCGAACACCGGGGAGCTGTTTTTT. Translating gives CASAGGANTGELFF.

This rearrangement joins TRBV7-3 to TRBJ2-2; 8 nucleotides match TRBD2. Germline CDR1 SGHTA, CDR2 FQGTGA. V was pared by 5 bases and J by 5 bases, with 7 bases of the junction left unmatched. The CDR3 spans 15 residues. In DNA form, the CDR3 reads TGTGCCAGCAGCGGCGCCGGGGGGGCAACCGGGGAGCTGTTTTTT. Protein product: CASSGAGGATGELFF. The full variable domain, with the rest looked up from reference TRBV7-3 and TRBJ2-2, is GAGVSQTPSNKVTEKGKYVELRCDPISGHTALYWYRQSLGQGPEFLIYFQGTGAADDSGLPNDRFFAVRPEGSVSTLKIQRTERGDSAVYLCASSGAGGATGELFFGEGSRLTVL.

The genes are TRBV6-5 and TRBJ2-5; TRBD2 agrees at 7 bases. The length of the CDR3 is 16 residues. Per the germline V gene, CDR1 is MNHEY and CDR2 is SVGAGI. V was pared by 2 bases and J by 1 base, with 7 bases of the junction left unmatched. CDR3 DNA sequence: TGTGCCAGCAGTTACGCCCCGGGAGGCCCCCAAGAGACCCAGTACTTC. This codes for CASSYAPGGPQETQYF.

The V and J genes are TRBV5-1 and TRBJ2-7, with 8 bases lining up with TRBD1. This CDR3 comprises 15 residues. Germline V gene lookup returns CDR1 SGHRS and CDR2 YFSETQ. The V gene end was trimmed by 0 bases and the J gene end by 4 bases; junction bases not matched to a gene: 6. This CDR3 is CASSLGGQGRYEQYF. CDR3 nucleotides: TGCGCCAGCAGCTTGGGTGGACAGGGAAGGTACGAGCAGTACTTC.

The gene calls are TRBV4-3 and TRBJ2-1; D perhaps matches TRBD2 (5 bases). V shed 0 bases and J shed 7 bases, with 10 bases lying between them. The CDR3 sequence is 14 residues long. The germline gives CDR1 LGHNA, CDR2 YSLEER. CDR3 sequence (DNA): TGCGCCAGCAGCCAAGATCTAAGAGGGAATGAGCAGTTCTTC. It encodes CASSQDLRGNEQFF.

This clone was seen just once. The V gene is TRBV3-1 (or the pseudogene TRBV3-2), the J gene TRBJ1-1; perhaps TRBD1 as D (5 bases). This CDR3 comprises 12 residues. The V gene lost 1 base and the J gene lost 6 bases, with 6 bases spanning the gap. Germline-derived CDR1 and CDR2 are LGHDT and YNNKEL (reference sequence). The CDR3 DNA is TGTGCCAGCAGCCAAGGGGGCCCTGAAGCTTTCTTT. Amino acids: CASSQGGPEAFF.

This chain uses TRBV6-2 or TRBV6-3 with TRBJ1-2; D unclear. The CDR3 spans 15 residues. V lost 2 bases and J 3 bases, leaving 13 bases between the germline ends. The germline V gene encodes CDR1 MNHEY and CDR2 SVGEGT. CDR3 loop: CASSYDYSGDYGYTF. In nucleotides, the CDR3 is TGTGCCAGCAGTTACGATTACAGCGGGGACTATGGCTACACCTTC.

V and J are TRBV9 and TRBJ1-1, with 8 positions matching TRBD1. J was trimmed by 3 bases and V by 4 bases; bases with no gene match: 8. The CDR3 loop spans 15 amino acids. Germline lookup yields CDR1 SGDLS and CDR2 YYNGEE. CDR3 sequence: CASSIGQGRDTEAFF. CDR3 bases: TGTGCCAGCAGCATCGGACAGGGTAGGGACACTGAAGCTTTCTTT.

The V and J genes are TRBV18 and TRBJ2-3; D ambiguous. The CDR3 is made up of 15 amino acids. Germline V CDR1 and CDR2: KGHSH, LQKENI. The V end was cut by 3 bases, the J end by 4 bases, with 14 bases between. CDR3 nucleotides: TGTGCCAGCTCACCGGGCTTTGGCGCCGCAGATACGCAGTATTTT. It specifies CASSPGFGAADTQYF.

The gene calls are TRBV5-4 and TRBJ2-5; D possibly corresponds to TRBD2 (7 bases). The CDR3 totals 16 residues. Trimming stripped 4 bases from V and 2 bases from J, with 18 bases between. Germline V gene data show CDR1 as SGHNT and CDR2 as YYREEE (reference sequence). CDR3 DNA: TGTGCCAGCAGCGCCGGGTCCGGGGGGCCACAAGAGACCCAGTACTTC. Translation: CASSAGSGGPQETQYF.

The V and J genes are TRBV7-8 and TRBJ1-2, with a possible D match to TRBD1 (5 bases). The CDR3 has 15 amino acids. Trimming took off 5 bases at V and 4 bases at J, with 17 bases between the two ends. CDR1 and CDR2 from the germline V gene are SGHVS and FQNEAQ. The CDR3 DNA reads as TGTGCCAGCAGCAACTGGACGGGGGGGGGCTATGGCTACACCTTC. Residues: CASSNWTGGGYGYTF.

The chain is built from TRBV18 and TRBJ2-1; D is undetermined. The CDR3 consists of 15 residues. The V and J ends lost 6 bases and 2 bases respectively, with 14 bases between them. Germline V gene lookup returns CDR1 KGHSH and CDR2 LQKENI. The CDR3 is CASSPNGPTYNEQFF. The CDR3, as DNA: TGTGCCAGCTCCCCAAATGGGCCGACCTACAATGAGCAGTTCTTC. The full variable domain, in which reference TRBV18 and TRBJ2-1 provide the parts outside the CDR3, is NAGVMQNPRHLVRRRGQEARLRCSPMKGHSHVYWYRQLPEEGLKFMVYLQKENIIDESGMPKERFSAEFPKEGPSILRIQQVVRGDSAAYFCASSPNGPTYNEQFFGPGTRLTVL.

The chain combines TRBV5-5 with TRBJ2-5; 9 bases match TRBD1. Germline CDR1 SGHKS, CDR2 YYEKEE (reference sequence). V gave up 4 bases and J gave up 4 bases; unmatched junction bases: 2. The CDR3 has 13 amino acids. The chain's CDR3 is CASSRTGVETQYF. The DNA of the CDR3 is TGTGCCAGCAGCCGGACAGGGGTAGAGACCCAGTACTTC.

The chain uses TRBV3-1 (or the pseudogene TRBV3-2) and TRBJ2-7, with D maybe TRBD2 (5 bases). Between the trimmed V and J ends, which lost 6 bases and 2 bases, there was a span of 11 bases. There are 13 residues in the CDR3. Germline assignment: CDR1 LGHDT and CDR2 YNNKEL (reference sequence). The CDR3 DNA reads as TGTGCCAGCAGTCGAGGGATGACCTACGAGCAGTACTTC. Protein product: CASSRGMTYEQYF.

The V call is TRBV24-1, the J call TRBJ2-3; 14 bases map to TRBD2. Germline V gene lookup returns CDR1 KGHDR and CDR2 SFDVKD. The CDR3 has 17 residues. V lost 6 bases to trimming and J lost 2 bases; unmatched junction nucleotides: 6. The CDR3 bases are TGTGCCACCAGTACCCGACTAGCGGGAGGGGTCACAGATACGCAGTATTTT. Translation: CATSTRLAGGVTDTQYF.

This clone was found once. V gene TRBV5-6 combines with J gene TRBJ1-3; TRBD1 aligns across 8 bases. Germline V CDR1 and CDR2: SGHDT, YYEEEE. V was pared by 4 bases and J by 0 bases, with 6 bases of the junction left unmatched. There are 16 residues in the CDR3. CDR3 nucleotide sequence: TGTGCCAGCAGCGATGGACAGGGTCGCTCTGGAAACACCATATATTTT. It codes for CASSDGQGRSGNTIYF.

The sample holds a few counts of this clone. The rearrangement links TRBV11-2 to TRBJ2-1; D gene unclear. CDR3 size: 14 residues. Germline CDR1 SGHAT, CDR2 FQNNGV. V lost 1 base to trimming and J lost 5 bases, with 9 bases between them. CDR3 in amino acids: CASSLVQVNNEQFF. For the CDR3, the DNA is TGTGCCAGCAGCTTAGTCCAGGTTAACAATGAGCAGTTCTTC.

This chain links TRBV19 with TRBJ1-2, with TRBD1 as a possible D gene (6 bases). The CDR3 extends over 12 amino acids. Trimming pared 3 bases from V and 7 bases from J, leaving 9 bases between. CDR1 and CDR2 from the germline V gene are LNHDA and SQIVND (reference sequence). The CDR3 coding sequence is TGTGCCAGTAGTATCTCGGACAGTGGCTACACCTTC. Translating it yields CASSISDSGYTF.

The chain joins TRBV5-1 to TRBJ2-7; 7 bases map to TRBD1. CDR3 size: 14 residues. The germline V gene has CDR1 SGHRS and CDR2 YFSETQ. The V gene end was trimmed by 4 bases and the J gene end by 2 bases; junction bases not matched to a gene: 6. The CDR3 reads CASSPSQGAYEQYF. The CDR3 DNA sequence: TGCGCCAGCAGCCCTTCCCAGGGGGCCTACGAGCAGTACTTC.

This clone was counted once. J is TRBJ2-1 and V is TRBV9, with no clear D. The CDR3 has 14 residues. V was trimmed by 0 bases and J by 6 bases, leaving 10 bases between them. In germline, CDR1 is SGDLS, CDR2 YYNGEE. DNA for the CDR3: TGTGCCAGCAGCGTAGCTACCCTCGGCAATGAGCAGTTCTTC. This translates into CASSVATLGNEQFF.

CDR3 bases: TGTGCCAGCAGACCGGGATCCGGACGGGCTGAAGCTTTCTTT. Translation gives CASRPGSGRAEAFF. This sequence joins TRBV2 and TRBJ1-1; D ambiguous. Per the germline V gene, CDR1 is SNHLY and CDR2 is FYNNEI. V lost 6 bases and J 6 bases, leaving 17 bases between the germline ends. The CDR3 extends over 14 amino acids. Looking up the rest from reference TRBV2 and TRBJ1-1 gives the full variable domain: EPEVTQTPSHQVTQMGQEVILRCVPISNHLYFYWYRQILGQKVEFLVSFYNNEISEKSEIFDDQFSVERPDGSNFTLKIRSTKLEDSAMYFCASRPGSGRAEAFFGQGTRLTVV.

The V call is TRBV4-2, the J call TRBJ2-2; 7 bases match TRBD1. The trim removed 0 bases at V and 1 base at J, leaving 8 bases unmatched. The germline gives CDR1 LGHNA, CDR2 YNFKEQ. This CDR3 region has 18 residues. The CDR3: CASSQDPDRALNTGELFF. CDR3 nucleotides: TGTGCCAGCAGCCAAGATCCCGACAGGGCCCTGAACACCGGGGAGCTGTTTTTT.

This rearrangement joins TRBV14 to TRBJ1-2; the match to TRBD1 covers 7 bases. The CDR3 consists of 13 residues. Per germline, CDR1 SGHDN and CDR2 FVKESK. V shed 4 bases and J 3 bases; nucleotides not matched to a gene: 2. The CDR3: CASSRDSYYGYTF. The CDR3 DNA follows: TGTGCCAGCAGCCGGGACAGTTACTATGGCTACACCTTC.

This sequence joins TRBV15 and TRBJ2-3; 8 bases are shared with TRBD2. Per the germline V gene, CDR1 is LNHNV and CDR2 is YYDKDF (reference sequence). V lost 6 bases to trimming and J lost 6 bases; unmatched junction nucleotides: 8. The CDR3 contains 14 residues. The CDR3 loop reads CATSSGGALDTQYF. The CDR3 DNA reads as TGTGCCACCAGTTCCGGGGGGGCATTGGATACGCAGTATTTT.

The CDR3 loop reads CASSLEPGRESGYTF. The CDR3 nucleotides read TGTGCCAGCAGCTTGGAGCCGGGCAGGGAATCTGGCTACACCTTC. The chain combines TRBV5-4 with TRBJ1-2, with a possible D match to TRBD1 (5 bases). V dropped 0 bases and J dropped 7 bases, with 16 bases sitting between them. The CDR3 spans 15 residues. Germline V lookup: CDR1 SGHNT, CDR2 YYREEE (reference sequence).

The CDR3 DNA reads as TGTGCCTGGAGTCTAGGACAGTCGAACACTGAAGCTTTCTTT. Its protein product is CAWSLGQSNTEAFF. The chain joins TRBV30 to TRBJ1-1, with D possibly being TRBD1 (6 bases). CDR1 and CDR2 (germline): GTSNPN, SVGIG (reference sequence). This CDR3 is 14 amino acids long. Trimming removed 2 bases at V and 1 base at J, with 11 bases between.

The rearrangement joins TRBV7-9 to TRBJ2-2, with 16 positions matching TRBD2. The V gene's germline CDR1 is SEHNR and CDR2 FQNEAQ (reference sequence). V shed 5 bases and J 7 bases; nucleotides not matched to a gene: 10. This CDR3 is built from 18 residues. The CDR3 reads CASSEGTSGRGRGGELFF. The CDR3 DNA reads TGTGCCAGCAGCGAGGGGACTAGCGGGAGGGGACGCGGCGGGGAGCTGTTTTTT.

The chain combines TRBV7-2 with TRBJ2-1; 10 nucleotides line up with TRBD2. Germline V lookup: CDR1 SGHTA, CDR2 FQGNSA. The CDR3 is made up of 16 amino acids. The junction had 10 bases not matched to a gene; V was cut back by 5 bases and J by 6 bases. CDR3 in amino acids: CASSILAGARSNEQFF. Here the CDR3 DNA reads TGTGCCAGCAGCATCCTAGCGGGAGCCCGCTCCAATGAGCAGTTCTTC.